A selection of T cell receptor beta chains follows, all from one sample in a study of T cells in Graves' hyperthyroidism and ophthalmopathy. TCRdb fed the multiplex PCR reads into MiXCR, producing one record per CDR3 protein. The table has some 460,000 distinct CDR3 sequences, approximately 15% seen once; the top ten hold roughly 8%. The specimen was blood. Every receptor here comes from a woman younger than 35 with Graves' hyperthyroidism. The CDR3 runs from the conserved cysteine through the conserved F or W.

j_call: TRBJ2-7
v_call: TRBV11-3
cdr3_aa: CASSPTGSVYSYEQYF

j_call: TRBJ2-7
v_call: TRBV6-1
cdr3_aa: CASRTGLAVHEQYF

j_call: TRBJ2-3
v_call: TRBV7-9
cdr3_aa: CASSVLAEHADTQYF

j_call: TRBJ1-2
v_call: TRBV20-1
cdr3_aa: CSAQSREHRGYTF

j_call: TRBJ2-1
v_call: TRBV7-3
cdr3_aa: CASSLGVAQYNEQFF

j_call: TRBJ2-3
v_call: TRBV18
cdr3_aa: CASSPIVRDGAADTQYF

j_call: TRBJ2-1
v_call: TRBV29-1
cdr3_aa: CSVPGRGGRGNEQFF

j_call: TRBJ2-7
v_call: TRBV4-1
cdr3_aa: CASSQVWGCEQYF

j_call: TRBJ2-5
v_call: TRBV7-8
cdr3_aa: CASSFSGGPAETQYF

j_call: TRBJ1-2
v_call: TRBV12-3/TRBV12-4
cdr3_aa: CASSSNAGGGGYTF

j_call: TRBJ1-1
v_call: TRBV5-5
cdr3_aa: CARSLDVRGAYTEAFF

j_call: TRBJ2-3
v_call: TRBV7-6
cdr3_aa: CASSRGGLAGGTDTQYF

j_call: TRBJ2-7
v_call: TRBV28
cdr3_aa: CASSLRISSYEQYF

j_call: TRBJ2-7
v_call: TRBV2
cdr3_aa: CASSGGAGAYEQYF

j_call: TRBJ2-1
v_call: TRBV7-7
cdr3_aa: CASSPQFDNEQFF

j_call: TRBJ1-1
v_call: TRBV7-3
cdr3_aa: CASSRGRNTEAFF

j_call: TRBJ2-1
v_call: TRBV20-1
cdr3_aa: CSADYPAADEQFF

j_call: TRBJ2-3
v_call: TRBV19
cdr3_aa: CASSRSEIVEDTQYF

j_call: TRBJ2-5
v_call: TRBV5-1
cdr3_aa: CASSYGLATLPYQETQYF

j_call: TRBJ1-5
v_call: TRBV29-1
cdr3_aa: CSVGPGPDQPQHF

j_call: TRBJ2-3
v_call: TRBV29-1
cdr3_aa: CSVWLDHFTGTQYF

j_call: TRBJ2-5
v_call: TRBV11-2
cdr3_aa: CASSLDRETQYF

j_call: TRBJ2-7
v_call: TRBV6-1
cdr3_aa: CASRLGTFYEQYF

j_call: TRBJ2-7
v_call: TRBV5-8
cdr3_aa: CASSLAGGHYYYEQYF

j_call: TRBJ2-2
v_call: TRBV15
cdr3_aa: CATSRDVEGAHTGELFF

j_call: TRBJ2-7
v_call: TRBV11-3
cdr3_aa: CASSLARTSGSSYEQYF

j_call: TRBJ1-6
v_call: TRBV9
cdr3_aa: CASSAGTAEDNSPLHF

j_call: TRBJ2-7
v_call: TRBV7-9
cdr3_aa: CASTDKSGTGDYEQYF

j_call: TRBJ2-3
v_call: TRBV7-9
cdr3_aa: CASNGGADTQYF

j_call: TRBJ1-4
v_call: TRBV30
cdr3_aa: CAWSATGFKLFF

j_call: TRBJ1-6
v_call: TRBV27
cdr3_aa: CASNWAGGYNSPLHF

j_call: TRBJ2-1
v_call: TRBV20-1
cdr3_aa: CSAGPSGRAGEEQFF

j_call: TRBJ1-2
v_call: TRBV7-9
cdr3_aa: CASSDSFYGYTF

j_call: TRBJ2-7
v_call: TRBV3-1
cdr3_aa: CASSHGLPSLYEQYF

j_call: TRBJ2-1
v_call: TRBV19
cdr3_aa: CASSIGRAGLRYNEQFF

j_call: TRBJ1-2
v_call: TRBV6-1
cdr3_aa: CASSLYGYTF

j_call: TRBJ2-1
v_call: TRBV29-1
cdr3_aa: CSVAPGRETLKQFF

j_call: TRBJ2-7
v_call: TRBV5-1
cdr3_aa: CASSFRDSRSEQYF

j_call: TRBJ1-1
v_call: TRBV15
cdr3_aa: CATSRGPADGAFF